This is a list of T cell receptor beta chains from one sample in a study of T cells in Graves' hyperthyroidism and ophthalmopathy. In TCRdb, the multiplex PCR reads were re-called with MiXCR into one record per CDR3 protein. Of 350,000 or so distinct CDR3 sequences in the sample, around a sixth are singletons; the top ten hold about 16%. Input material: blood. The receptors shown here come from a woman in her thirties or forties with Graves' ophthalmopathy. Both conserved end residues are part of each CDR3. D genes are given only for firm matches. Some rows mark clone size as missing; the rest say once, few, many or name a class of expanded clone.

D: .; V: TRBV10-3; J: TRBJ1-1; size: many; DNA: TGTGCCATCAGTGAGGGTGGAAACACTGAAGCTTTCTTT; CDR3: CAISEGGNTEAFF
D: .; V: TRBV20-1; J: TRBJ2-7; size: many; DNA: TGCAGTGCTAGGGTCCAGCCCTCCTACGAGCAGTACTTC; CDR3: CSARVQPSYEQYF
D: TRBD1; V: TRBV6-2/TRBV6-3; J: TRBJ1-1; size: many; DNA: TGTGCCAGCAGTTACTCCTGGGGACAGGGGGCTAGGAACACTGAAGCTTTCTTT; CDR3: CASSYSWGQGARNTEAFF
D: .; V: TRBV12-3/TRBV12-4; J: TRBJ1-1; size: many; DNA: TGTGCCAGCAGCCCCCCCGAGGGGAGGTACACTGAAGCTTTCTTT; CDR3: CASSPPEGRYTEAFF
D: TRBD2; V: TRBV12-3/TRBV12-4; J: TRBJ2-7; size: .; DNA: TGTGCCAGCAGCTTAATTATGGCTAGCGGGCCATACGAGCAGTACTTC; CDR3: CASSLIMASGPYEQYF
D: .; V: TRBV24-1; J: TRBJ2-7; size: many; DNA: TGTGCCACCAGTGATTCGGGAGTCCGCGAGCAGTACTTC; CDR3: CATSDSGVREQYF
D: TRBD1; V: TRBV18; J: TRBJ1-5; size: many; DNA: TGTGCCAGCTCACAAACAGGGGATCAGCCCCAGCATTTT; CDR3: CASSQTGDQPQHF
D: .; V: TRBV13; J: TRBJ1-1; size: many; DNA: TGTGCCAGCAGCCCAGTCCCCAGCTCGAACACTGAAGCTTTCTTT; CDR3: CASSPVPSSNTEAFF
D: .; V: TRBV20-1; J: TRBJ2-5; size: few; DNA: TGCAGTGCTAGACCGGGACCCGGGGAGACCCAGTACTTC; CDR3: CSARPGPGETQYF
D: TRBD1; V: TRBV20-1; J: TRBJ1-6; size: many; DNA: TGCAGTGCTAGAATCCCGGGACAGGGGGCGATTTCACCCCTCCACTTT; CDR3: CSARIPGQGAISPLHF
D: .; V: TRBV27; J: TRBJ2-6; size: many; DNA: TGTGCCAGCAGCATCAGGGGTGGCGGGGCCAACGTCCTGACTTTC; CDR3: CASSIRGGGANVLTF
D: TRBD2; V: TRBV6-1; J: TRBJ2-2; size: many; DNA: TGTGCCAGCATCAACGGGAGGTTAACCGGGGAGCTGTTTTTT; CDR3: CASINGRLTGELFF
D: .; V: TRBV2; J: TRBJ1-5; size: many; DNA: TGTGCCAGCAGGCCCAGAGGAAGGGGCGGGCAGCCCCAGCATTTT; CDR3: CASRPRGRGGQPQHF
D: .; V: TRBV7-2; J: TRBJ1-1; size: few; DNA: TGTGCCAGCGGCTTAGCGGGGGGAATGGCTGAAGCTTTCTTT; CDR3: CASGLAGGMAEAFF
D: .; V: TRBV6-5; J: TRBJ2-7; size: many; DNA: TGTGCCAGCAGTTACGAACAGGGACCCTACGAGCAGTACTTC; CDR3: CASSYEQGPYEQYF
D: .; V: TRBV3-1; J: TRBJ2-7; size: .; DNA: TGTGCCAGCAGCCAAGATTCTTGGCGCGAGCAGTACTTC; CDR3: CASSQDSWREQYF
D: .; V: TRBV19; J: TRBJ1-2; size: many; DNA: TGTGCCAGTACCGAGACAAGTGACTATGGCTACACCTTC; CDR3: CASTETSDYGYTF
D: TRBD2; V: TRBV7-8; J: TRBJ2-5; size: many; DNA: TGTGCCAGCAGCCGACTAGCGGGAGGGATGGAGACCCAGTACTTC; CDR3: CASSRLAGGMETQYF
D: .; V: TRBV20-1; J: TRBJ1-2; size: many; DNA: TGCAGTGCTCCTACAGAAGACTATGGCTACACCTTC; CDR3: CSAPTEDYGYTF
D: .; V: TRBV6-5; J: TRBJ1-5; size: .; DNA: TGTGCCAGCAGTTCCGTTCCTGGAACGAGCAATCAGCCCCAGCATTTT; CDR3: CASSSVPGTSNQPQHF
D: .; V: TRBV4-1; J: TRBJ2-1; size: few; DNA: TGCGCCAGCAGCCAAGGGTTGGAATACAATGAGCAGTTCTTC; CDR3: CASSQGLEYNEQFF
D: .; V: TRBV12-3/TRBV12-4; J: TRBJ1-3; size: many; DNA: TGTGCCAGCACCCCGACTGGAAACACCATATATTTT; CDR3: CASTPTGNTIYF
D: .; V: TRBV20-1; J: TRBJ1-6; size: many; DNA: TGCAGTGCTATTTCCGACGGTAATTCACCCCTCCACTTT; CDR3: CSAISDGNSPLHF
D: .; V: TRBV6-1; J: TRBJ2-7; size: many; DNA: TGTGCCAGCAGTGAGAGGGAGCTAATTTTCTCCTACGAGCAGTACTTC; CDR3: CASSERELIFSYEQYF
D: .; V: TRBV6-2/TRBV6-3; J: TRBJ2-5; size: .; DNA: TGTGCCAGCAGTTACACCCCTAGGGAGACCCAGTACTTC; CDR3: CASSYTPRETQYF
D: .; V: TRBV28; J: TRBJ1-3; size: .; DNA: TGTGCCAGCAGCCTCCGGGTCCCCTCTGGAAACACCATATATTTT; CDR3: CASSLRVPSGNTIYF
D: TRBD1; V: TRBV7-8; J: TRBJ2-2; size: few; DNA: TGTGCCAGCAGCTTATTCCGACAGGGGCTAAACACCGGGGAGCTGTTTTTT; CDR3: CASSLFRQGLNTGELFF
D: .; V: TRBV19; J: TRBJ2-7; size: many; DNA: TGTGCCAGTAGCTACGTGACATCCAGAGGTTCGGAGCAGTACTTC; CDR3: CASSYVTSRGSEQYF
D: TRBD1; V: TRBV19; J: TRBJ1-5; size: many; DNA: TGTGCCAGTAGTATGACCGGGACAGGTCTTTATAGCAATCAGCCCCAGCATTTT; CDR3: CASSMTGTGLYSNQPQHF
D: .; V: TRBV30; J: TRBJ2-2; size: many; DNA: TGTGCCTGCGCAGAGAACACCGGGGAGCTGTTTTTT; CDR3: CACAENTGELFF
D: .; V: TRBV6-2/TRBV6-3; J: TRBJ2-7; size: many; DNA: TGTGCCAGCAGTTACAAAGGACACTCTACCTACGAGCAGTACTTC; CDR3: CASSYKGHSTYEQYF
D: TRBD1; V: TRBV28; J: TRBJ2-7; size: .; DNA: TGTGCCAGCAGAACCTCCGGGACAGGAGTCTCCTACGAGCAGTACTTC; CDR3: CASRTSGTGVSYEQYF
D: .; V: TRBV10-1; J: TRBJ1-5; size: many; DNA: TGCGCCAGCAGTGGAAAAGGGGAAAGAACGAGCAATCAGCCCCAGCATTTT; CDR3: CASSGKGERTSNQPQHF